A selection of T cell receptor beta chains follows, all from one sample in a study of shared clonotypes between healthy human individuals. Clones were read by immunoSEQ multiplex PCR, and TCRdb kept only the in-frame ones, dropping some. The sample consists of more than 550,000 clones, 90% of them appearing once. Sequencing used memory CD8+ T cells from PBMCs. The receptor set was obtained from a man between 18 and 29 years old in good health. Some clones in this sample may be carry-over from other donors' samples. CDR3s include the opening cysteine and the closing phenylalanine or tryptophan. The D gene is left open where the match is weak. Clone size is given for some rows only: seen once, a few or many times, or a class if the clone is expanded.

size: .; V: TRBV6-5; J: TRBJ2-1; D: .; CDR3: CASSSGTRNEQFF; DNA: TGTGCCAGCAGTTCAGGGACTCGGAATGAGCAGTTCTTC
size: .; V: TRBV14; J: TRBJ2-5; D: TRBD2; CDR3: CASSQWQLAGAQETQYF; DNA: TGTGCCAGCAGCCAATGGCAGCTAGCGGGAGCGCAAGAGACCCAGTACTTC
size: .; V: TRBV5-8; J: TRBJ2-6; D: TRBD1; CDR3: CASSLRTGIGANVLTF; DNA: TGTGCCAGCAGCTTGCGGACAGGGATTGGGGCCAACGTCCTGACTTTC
size: .; V: TRBV5-6; J: TRBJ1-4; D: .; CDR3: CASSLSAGNEKLFF; DNA: TGTGCCAGCAGCTTGTCAGCTGGGAATGAAAAACTGTTTTTT
size: .; V: TRBV7-6; J: TRBJ2-1; D: .; CDR3: CASSLERGTGYNEQFF; DNA: TGTGCCAGCAGCTTAGAGCGCGGGACTGGTTACAATGAGCAGTTCTTC
size: .; V: TRBV10-2; J: TRBJ1-3; D: .; CDR3: CASSTGPSGNTIYF; DNA: TGCGCCAGCAGTACAGGGCCCTCTGGAAACACCATATATTTT
size: .; V: TRBV4-2; J: TRBJ1-6; D: .; CDR3: CASSQDWTGGSYNSPLHF; DNA: TGTGCCAGCAGCCAAGATTGGACCGGGGGGTCCTATAATTCACCCCTCCACTTT
size: .; V: TRBV4-1; J: TRBJ1-2; D: TRBD1; CDR3: CASSLTGANYGYTF; DNA: TGCGCCAGCAGCCTAACAGGGGCTAACTATGGCTACACCTTC
size: .; V: TRBV10-3; J: TRBJ2-3; D: .; CDR3: CAISEWGTEGPGSADTQYF; DNA: TGTGCCATCAGTGAATGGGGGACCGAAGGCCCGGGGAGCGCAGATACGCAGTATTTT
size: .; V: TRBV11-2; J: TRBJ2-7; D: .; CDR3: CASSLYYEQYF; DNA: TGTGCCAGCAGCTTATACTACGAGCAGTACTTC
size: once; V: TRBV5-8; J: TRBJ2-7; D: .; CDR3: CASSLVGSDPPKYEQYF; DNA: TGTGCCAGCAGCTTGGTCGGATCCGATCCGCCGAAATACGAGCAGTACTTC
size: .; V: TRBV4-1; J: TRBJ1-1; D: .; CDR3: CASSQDARSTEAFF; DNA: TGCGCCAGCAGCCAAGATGCGAGGAGCACTGAAGCTTTCTTT
size: .; V: TRBV9; J: TRBJ2-5; D: .; CDR3: CASSGGQLQETQYF; DNA: TGTGCCAGCAGCGGTGGACAGCTTCAAGAGACCCAGTACTTC
size: few; V: TRBV11-2; J: TRBJ2-5; D: .; CDR3: CASSLGLPETQYF; DNA: TGTGCCAGCAGCCTGGGACTTCCAGAGACCCAGTACTTC
size: .; V: TRBV6-1; J: TRBJ1-5; D: .; CDR3: CASSERGAGNQPQHF; DNA: TGTGCCAGCAGTGAAAGGGGGGCGGGGAATCAGCCCCAGCATTTT
size: .; V: TRBV5-1; J: TRBJ2-7; D: TRBD2; CDR3: CASSPRTSGHDEQYF; DNA: TGCGCCAGCAGCCCCAGGACTAGCGGGCATGACGAGCAGTACTTC
size: once; V: TRBV6-6; J: TRBJ2-7; D: .; CDR3: CVVTDQGYEQYF; DNA: TGTGTCGTGACTGACCAGGGCTACGAGCAGTACTTC
size: .; V: TRBV7-9; J: TRBJ2-2; D: .; CDR3: CASSTLYTGELFF; DNA: TGTGCCAGCAGCACCCTATACACCGGGGAGCTGTTTTTT
size: .; V: TRBV15; J: TRBJ2-7; D: .; CDR3: CATSRDPFGTNYEQYF; DNA: TGTGCCACCAGCAGAGATCCCTTTGGCACAAACTACGAGCAGTACTTC
size: .; V: TRBV16; J: TRBJ2-7; D: TRBD1; CDR3: CASSRGTGVSEQYF; DNA: TGTGCCAGCAGCCGAGGGACAGGGGTTTCCGAGCAGTACTTC
size: .; V: TRBV4-3; J: TRBJ2-7; D: TRBD1; CDR3: CASSQDTGGSYEQYF; DNA: TGCGCCAGCAGCCAAGATACAGGGGGCTCCTACGAGCAGTACTTC
size: .; V: TRBV6-5; J: TRBJ1-1; D: .; CDR3: CASSLHRAEAFF; DNA: TGTGCCAGCAGTTTACACAGGGCTGAAGCTTTCTTT
size: .; V: TRBV5-5; J: TRBJ1-1; D: TRBD1; CDR3: CASSPGQGPEAFF; DNA: TGTGCCAGCAGCCCCGGACAGGGGCCTGAAGCTTTCTTT
size: .; V: TRBV6-5; J: TRBJ2-7; D: TRBD2; CDR3: CASSFGLAGSHEQYF; DNA: TGTGCCAGCAGTTTCGGACTAGCGGGGTCACACGAGCAGTACTTC
size: .; V: TRBV27; J: TRBJ2-7; D: TRBD1; CDR3: CASSLILGQGSYEQYF; DNA: TGTGCCAGCAGTTTAATCTTGGGACAGGGCAGTTACGAGCAGTACTTC
size: .; V: TRBV28; J: TRBJ2-7; D: .; CDR3: CASRIPSYEQYF; DNA: TGTGCCAGCAGGATACCCTCCTACGAGCAGTACTTC
size: .; V: TRBV5-8; J: TRBJ1-5; D: .; CDR3: CASSIQGYSNQPQHF; DNA: TGTGCCAGCAGCATTCAGGGGTATAGCAATCAGCCCCAGCATTTT
size: .; V: TRBV28; J: TRBJ2-2; D: TRBD2; CDR3: CASSPLGAGGPNGELFF; DNA: TGTGCCAGCAGTCCCCTAGGGGCGGGAGGGCCCAACGGGGAGCTGTTTTTT
size: .; V: TRBV27; J: TRBJ2-2; D: TRBD1; CDR3: CASSPAETGGRDTGELFF; DNA: TGTGCCAGCAGTCCCGCCGAGACAGGGGGCAGGGACACCGGGGAGCTGTTTTTT
size: .; V: TRBV7-8; J: TRBJ2-1; D: .; CDR3: CASIQKPRWSDEQFF; DNA: TGTGCCAGCATACAAAAACCGAGGTGGTCGGATGAGCAGTTCTTC
size: .; V: TRBV4-2; J: TRBJ2-3; D: .; CDR3: CASSQESAARLTDTQYF; DNA: TGTGCCAGCAGCCAAGAATCAGCGGCCCGCCTCACAGATACGCAGTATTTT
size: few; V: TRBV6-1; J: TRBJ2-7; D: TRBD2; CDR3: CASSEGTSGPYEQYF; DNA: TGTGCCAGCAGTGAAGGAACTAGCGGTCCCTACGAGCAGTACTTC
size: .; V: TRBV19; J: TRBJ1-2; D: .; CDR3: CATPSTGANGYTF; DNA: TGTGCCACTCCCTCCACGGGGGCAAATGGCTACACCTTC
size: .; V: TRBV11-3; J: TRBJ2-7; D: TRBD2; CDR3: CASSLTSGDTYEQYF; DNA: TGTGCCAGCAGCCTGACTAGCGGGGACACCTACGAGCAGTACTTC
size: once; V: TRBV10-3; J: TRBJ2-7; D: TRBD2; CDR3: CAISGAGTSGSYEQYF; DNA: TGTGCCATCAGTGGAGCAGGGACTAGCGGGAGCTACGAGCAGTACTTC
size: once; V: TRBV25-1; J: TRBJ2-7; D: .; CDR3: CASSLQTYEQYF; DNA: TGTGCCAGCAGCTTACAGACCTACGAGCAGTACTTC
size: once; V: TRBV27; J: TRBJ2-3; D: .; CDR3: CASTPRFGYSTDTQYF; DNA: TGTGCCAGCACCCCAAGGTTCGGATACAGCACAGATACGCAGTATTTT